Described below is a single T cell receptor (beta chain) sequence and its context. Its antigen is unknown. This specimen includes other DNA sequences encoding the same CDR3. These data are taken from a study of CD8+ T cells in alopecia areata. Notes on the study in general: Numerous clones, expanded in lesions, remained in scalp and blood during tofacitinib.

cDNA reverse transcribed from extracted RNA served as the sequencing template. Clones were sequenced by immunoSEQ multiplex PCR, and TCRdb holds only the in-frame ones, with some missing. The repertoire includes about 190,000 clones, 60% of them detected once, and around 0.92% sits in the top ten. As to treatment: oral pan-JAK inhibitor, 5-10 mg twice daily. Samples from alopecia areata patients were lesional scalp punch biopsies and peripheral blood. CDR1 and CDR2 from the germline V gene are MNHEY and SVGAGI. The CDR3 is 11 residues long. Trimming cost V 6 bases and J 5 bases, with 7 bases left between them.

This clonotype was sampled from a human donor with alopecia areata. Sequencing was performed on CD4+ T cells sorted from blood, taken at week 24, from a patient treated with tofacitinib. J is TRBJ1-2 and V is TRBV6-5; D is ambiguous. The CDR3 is CASRDGYGYTF. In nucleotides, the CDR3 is TGTGCCAGCAGGGACGGGTATGGCTACACCTTC.